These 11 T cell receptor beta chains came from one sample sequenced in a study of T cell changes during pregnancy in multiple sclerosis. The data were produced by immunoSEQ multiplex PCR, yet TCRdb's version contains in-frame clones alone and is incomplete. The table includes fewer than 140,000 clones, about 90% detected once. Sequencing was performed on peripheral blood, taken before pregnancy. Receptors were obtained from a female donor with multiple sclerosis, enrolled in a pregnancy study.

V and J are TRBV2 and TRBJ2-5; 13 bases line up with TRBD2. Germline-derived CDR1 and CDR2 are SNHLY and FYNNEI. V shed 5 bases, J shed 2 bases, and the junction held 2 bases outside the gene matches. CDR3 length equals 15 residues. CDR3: CASSLLAGGQETQYF. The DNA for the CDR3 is TGTGCCAGCAGTCTACTAGCGGGGGGGCAAGAGACCCAGTACTTC.

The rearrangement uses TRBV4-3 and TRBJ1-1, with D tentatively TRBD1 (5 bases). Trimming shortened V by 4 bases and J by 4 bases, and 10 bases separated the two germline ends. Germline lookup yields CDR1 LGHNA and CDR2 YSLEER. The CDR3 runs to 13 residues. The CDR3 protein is CASSPRDFTEAFF. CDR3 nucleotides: TGCGCCAGCAGCCCTCGGGACTTCACTGAAGCTTTCTTT.

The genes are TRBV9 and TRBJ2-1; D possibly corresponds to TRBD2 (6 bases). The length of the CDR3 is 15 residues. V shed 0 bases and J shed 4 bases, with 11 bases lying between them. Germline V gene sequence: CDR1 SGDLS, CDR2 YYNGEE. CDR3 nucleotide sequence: TGTGCCAGCAGCGTAGAAGGAGGGTCTTACAATGAGCAGTTCTTC. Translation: CASSVEGGSYNEQFF. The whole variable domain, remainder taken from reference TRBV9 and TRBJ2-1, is DSGVTQTPKHLITATGQRVTLRCSPRSGDLSVYWYQQSLDQGLQFLIQYYNGEERAKGNILERFSAQQFPDLHSELNLSSLELGDSALYFCASSVEGGSYNEQFFGPGTRLTVL.

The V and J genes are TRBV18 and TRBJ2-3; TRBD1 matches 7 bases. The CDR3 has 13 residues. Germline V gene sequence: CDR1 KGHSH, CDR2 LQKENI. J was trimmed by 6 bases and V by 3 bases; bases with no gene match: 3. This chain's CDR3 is CASSPGQADTQYF. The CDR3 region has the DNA TGTGCCAGCTCACCTGGACAGGCTGATACGCAGTATTTT.

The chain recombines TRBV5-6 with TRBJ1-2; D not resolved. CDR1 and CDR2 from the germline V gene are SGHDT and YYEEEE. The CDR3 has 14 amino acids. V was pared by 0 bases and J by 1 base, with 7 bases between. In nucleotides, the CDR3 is TGTGCCAGCAGCTTGGGGACTTTTAACTATGGCTACACCTTC. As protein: CASSLGTFNYGYTF.

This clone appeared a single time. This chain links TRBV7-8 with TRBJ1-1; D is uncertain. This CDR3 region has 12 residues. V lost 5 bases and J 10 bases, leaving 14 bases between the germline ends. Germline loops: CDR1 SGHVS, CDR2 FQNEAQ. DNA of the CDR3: TGTGCCAGCAGCGCAGTTACTATGAGAGCTTTCTTT. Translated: CASSAVTMRAFF.

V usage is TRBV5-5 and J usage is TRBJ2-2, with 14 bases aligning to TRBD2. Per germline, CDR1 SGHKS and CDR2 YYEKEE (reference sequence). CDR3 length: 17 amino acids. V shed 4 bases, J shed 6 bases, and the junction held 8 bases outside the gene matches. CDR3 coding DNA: TGTGCCAGCAGCCCGCGGACTAGCGGGAGGAGTCCCGGGGAGCTGTTTTTT. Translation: CASSPRTSGRSPGELFF.

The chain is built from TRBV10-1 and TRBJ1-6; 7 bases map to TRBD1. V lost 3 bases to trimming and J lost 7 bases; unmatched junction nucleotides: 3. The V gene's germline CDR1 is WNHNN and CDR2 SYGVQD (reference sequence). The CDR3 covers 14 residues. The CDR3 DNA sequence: TGCGCCAGCAGTGAACAGGGGATCAATTCACCCCTCCACTTT. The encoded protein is CASSEQGINSPLHF.

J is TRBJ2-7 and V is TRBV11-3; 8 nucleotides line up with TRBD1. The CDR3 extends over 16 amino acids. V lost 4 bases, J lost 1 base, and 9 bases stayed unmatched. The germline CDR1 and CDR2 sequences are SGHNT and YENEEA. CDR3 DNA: TGTGCCAGCAGCTCACCCCCGGGACAGGAATCCTACGAGCAGTACTTC. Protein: CASSSPPGQESYEQYF.

The CDR3 here is CASSYSREGYGYTF. The CDR3 DNA follows: TGTGCCAGCAGTTACTCAAGGGAGGGGTATGGCTACACCTTC. The chain recombines TRBV6-5 with TRBJ1-2; D might be TRBD1 (5 bases). Germline V lookup: CDR1 MNHEY, CDR2 SVGAGI. The CDR3 sequence is 14 residues long. V was shortened by 0 bases and J by 5 bases, with 10 bases between the two germline ends.

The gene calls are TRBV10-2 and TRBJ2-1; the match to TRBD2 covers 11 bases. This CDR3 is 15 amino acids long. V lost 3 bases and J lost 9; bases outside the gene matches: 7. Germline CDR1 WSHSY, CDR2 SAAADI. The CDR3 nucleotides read TGCGCCAGCAGTGATATAGCGGGAGGGCGCAGTGAGCAGTTCTTC. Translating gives CASSDIAGGRSEQFF.